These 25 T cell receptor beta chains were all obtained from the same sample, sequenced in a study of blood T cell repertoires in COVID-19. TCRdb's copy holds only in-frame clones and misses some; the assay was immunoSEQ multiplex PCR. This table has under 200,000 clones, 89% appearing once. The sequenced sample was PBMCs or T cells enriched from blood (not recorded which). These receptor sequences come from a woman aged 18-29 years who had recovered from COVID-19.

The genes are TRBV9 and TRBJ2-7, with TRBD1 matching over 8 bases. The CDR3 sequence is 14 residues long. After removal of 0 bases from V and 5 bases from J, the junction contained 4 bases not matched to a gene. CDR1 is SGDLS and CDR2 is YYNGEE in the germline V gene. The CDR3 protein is CASSVAQGGHEQYF. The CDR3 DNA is TGTGCCAGCAGCGTAGCACAGGGGGGACACGAGCAGTACTTC.

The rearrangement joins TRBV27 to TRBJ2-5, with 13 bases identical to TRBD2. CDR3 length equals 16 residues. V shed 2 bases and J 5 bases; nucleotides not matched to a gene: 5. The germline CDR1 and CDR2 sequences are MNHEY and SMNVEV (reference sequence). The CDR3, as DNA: TGTGCCAGCAGTTTAACGGGACTAGCGGGGTTTGAGACCCAGTACTTC. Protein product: CASSLTGLAGFETQYF.

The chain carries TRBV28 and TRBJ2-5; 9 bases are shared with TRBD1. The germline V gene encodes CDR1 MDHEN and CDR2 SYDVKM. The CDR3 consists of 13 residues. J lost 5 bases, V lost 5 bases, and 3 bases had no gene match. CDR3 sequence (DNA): TGTGCCAGCAGTACAGGGGGCTGGGAGACCCAGTACTTC. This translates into CASSTGGWETQYF.

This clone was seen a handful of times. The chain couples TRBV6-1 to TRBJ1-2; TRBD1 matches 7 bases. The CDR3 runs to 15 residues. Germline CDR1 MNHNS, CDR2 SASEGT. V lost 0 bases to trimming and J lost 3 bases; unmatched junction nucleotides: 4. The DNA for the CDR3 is TGTGCCAGCAGTGAAGCCCCGACAGGGCACTATGGCTACACCTTC. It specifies CASSEAPTGHYGYTF.

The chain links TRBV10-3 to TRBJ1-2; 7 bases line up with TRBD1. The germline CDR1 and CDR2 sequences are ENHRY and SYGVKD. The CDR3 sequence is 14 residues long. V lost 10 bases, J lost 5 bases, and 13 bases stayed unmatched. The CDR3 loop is CATRREGARYGYTF. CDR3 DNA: TGTGCCACCCGAAGAGAGGGGGCGCGATATGGCTACACCTTC.

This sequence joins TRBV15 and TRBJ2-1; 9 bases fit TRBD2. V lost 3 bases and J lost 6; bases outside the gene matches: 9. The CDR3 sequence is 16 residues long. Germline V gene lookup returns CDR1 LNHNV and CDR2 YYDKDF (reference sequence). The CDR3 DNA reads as TGTGCCACCAGCAGTCTGCTAGCGGGGCTATTCAATGAGCAGTTCTTC. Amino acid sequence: CATSSLLAGLFNEQFF.

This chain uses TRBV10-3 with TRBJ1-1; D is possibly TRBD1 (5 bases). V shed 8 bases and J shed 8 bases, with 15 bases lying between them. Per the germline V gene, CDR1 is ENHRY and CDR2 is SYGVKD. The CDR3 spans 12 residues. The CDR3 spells CAIGPPTGEAFF. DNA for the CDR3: TGTGCCATCGGCCCCCCCACAGGAGAAGCTTTCTTT.

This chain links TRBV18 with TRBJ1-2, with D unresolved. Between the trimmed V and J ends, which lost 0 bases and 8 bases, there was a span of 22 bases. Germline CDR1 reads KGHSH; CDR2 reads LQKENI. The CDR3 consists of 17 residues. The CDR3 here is CASSPPRLGWEGVGYTF. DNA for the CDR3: TGTGCCAGCTCACCACCTCGACTCGGATGGGAGGGTGTAGGCTACACCTTC.

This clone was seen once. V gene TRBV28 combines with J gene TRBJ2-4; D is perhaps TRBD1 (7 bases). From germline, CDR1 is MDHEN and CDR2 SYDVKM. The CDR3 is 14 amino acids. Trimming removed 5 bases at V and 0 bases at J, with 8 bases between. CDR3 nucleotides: TGTGCCAGCAGTCAGGGGGGAGCCAAAAACATTCAGTACTTC. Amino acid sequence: CASSQGGAKNIQYF.

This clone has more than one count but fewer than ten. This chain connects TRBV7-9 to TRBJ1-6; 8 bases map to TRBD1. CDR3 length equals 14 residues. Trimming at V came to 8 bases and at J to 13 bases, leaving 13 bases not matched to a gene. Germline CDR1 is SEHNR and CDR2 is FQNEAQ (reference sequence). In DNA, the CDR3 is TGTGCCAGCCGTAAGGACAGGGAGAAGTCGCCCCTCCACTTT. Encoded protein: CASRKDREKSPLHF.

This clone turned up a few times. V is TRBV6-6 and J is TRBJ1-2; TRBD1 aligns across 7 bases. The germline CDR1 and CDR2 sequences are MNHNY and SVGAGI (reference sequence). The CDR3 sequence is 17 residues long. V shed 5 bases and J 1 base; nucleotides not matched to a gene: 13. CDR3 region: CASSGSLGTVFNYGYTF. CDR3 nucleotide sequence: TGTGCCAGCAGTGGATCACTAGGGACAGTCTTTAACTATGGCTACACCTTC.

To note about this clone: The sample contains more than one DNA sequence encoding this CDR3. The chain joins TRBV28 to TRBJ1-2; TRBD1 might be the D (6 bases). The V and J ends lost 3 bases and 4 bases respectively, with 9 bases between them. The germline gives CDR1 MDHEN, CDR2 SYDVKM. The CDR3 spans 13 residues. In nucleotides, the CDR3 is TGTGCCAGCAGTTTCGGCAGGGGCTATGGCTACACCTTC. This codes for CASSFGRGYGYTF.

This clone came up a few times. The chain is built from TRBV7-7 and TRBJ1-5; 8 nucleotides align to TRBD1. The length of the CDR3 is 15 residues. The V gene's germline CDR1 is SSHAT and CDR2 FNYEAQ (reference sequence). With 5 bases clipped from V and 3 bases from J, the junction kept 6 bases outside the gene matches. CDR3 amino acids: CASSRQGMDNQPQHF. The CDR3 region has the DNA TGTGCCAGCAGCCGACAGGGGATGGACAATCAGCCCCAGCATTTT.

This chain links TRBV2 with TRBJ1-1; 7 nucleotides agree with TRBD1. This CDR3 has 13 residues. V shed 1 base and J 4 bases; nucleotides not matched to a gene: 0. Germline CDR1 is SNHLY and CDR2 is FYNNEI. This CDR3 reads CASSEGQGTEAFF. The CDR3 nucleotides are TGTGCCAGCAGTGAAGGACAGGGCACTGAAGCTTTCTTT.

This chain's CDR3 is CASSRAQETQYF. CDR3 in DNA: TGTGCCAGCAGCCGGGCTCAAGAGACCCAGTACTTC. This rearrangement joins TRBV3-1 (or the pseudogene TRBV3-2) to TRBJ2-5; no definite D call. The CDR3 runs to 12 residues. Germline CDR1 LGHDT, CDR2 YNNKEL (reference sequence). V was shortened by 4 bases and J by 2 bases, with 5 bases between the two germline ends.

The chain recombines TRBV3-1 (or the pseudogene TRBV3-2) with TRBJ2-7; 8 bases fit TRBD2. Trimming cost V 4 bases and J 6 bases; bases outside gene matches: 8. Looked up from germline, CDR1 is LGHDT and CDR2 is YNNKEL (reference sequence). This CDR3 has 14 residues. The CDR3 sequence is CASSLNGGASEQYF. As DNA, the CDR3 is TGTGCCAGCAGCCTCAACGGGGGGGCCTCCGAGCAGTACTTC.

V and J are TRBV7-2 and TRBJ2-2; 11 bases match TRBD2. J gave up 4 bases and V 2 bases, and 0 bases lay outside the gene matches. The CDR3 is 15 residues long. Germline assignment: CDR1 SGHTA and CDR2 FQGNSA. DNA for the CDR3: TGTGCCAGCAGCTTACTAGCGGGGGGCACCGGGGAGCTGTTTTTT. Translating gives CASSLLAGGTGELFF.

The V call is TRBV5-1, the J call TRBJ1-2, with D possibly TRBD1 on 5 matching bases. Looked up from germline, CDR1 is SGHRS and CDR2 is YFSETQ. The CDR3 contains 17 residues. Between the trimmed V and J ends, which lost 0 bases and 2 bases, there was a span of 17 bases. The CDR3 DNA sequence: TGCGCCAGCAGCTTGGGGACAACTCCCGGATGGAACTATGGCTACACCTTC. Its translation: CASSLGTTPGWNYGYTF.

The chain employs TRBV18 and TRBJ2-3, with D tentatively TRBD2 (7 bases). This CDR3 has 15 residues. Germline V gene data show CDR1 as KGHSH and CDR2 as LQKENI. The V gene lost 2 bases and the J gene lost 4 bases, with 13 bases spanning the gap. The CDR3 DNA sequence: TGTGCCAGCTCACCAGCGGGGGCGGAGGCAGATACGCAGTATTTT. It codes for CASSPAGAEADTQYF.

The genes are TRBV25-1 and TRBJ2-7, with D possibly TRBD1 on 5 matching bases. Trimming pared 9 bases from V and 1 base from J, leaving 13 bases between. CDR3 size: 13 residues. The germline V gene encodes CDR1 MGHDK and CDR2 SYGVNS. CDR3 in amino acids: CASAPDISYEQYF. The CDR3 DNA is TGTGCCAGTGCTCCGGACATTTCCTACGAGCAGTACTTC.

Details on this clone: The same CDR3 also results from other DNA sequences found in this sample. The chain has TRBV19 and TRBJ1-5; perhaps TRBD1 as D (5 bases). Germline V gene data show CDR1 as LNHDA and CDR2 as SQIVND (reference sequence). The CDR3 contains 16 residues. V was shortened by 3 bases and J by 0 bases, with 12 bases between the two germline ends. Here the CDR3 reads CASSIGDLYSNQPQHF. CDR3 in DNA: TGTGCCAGTAGTATCGGGGACTTGTATAGCAATCAGCCCCAGCATTTT.

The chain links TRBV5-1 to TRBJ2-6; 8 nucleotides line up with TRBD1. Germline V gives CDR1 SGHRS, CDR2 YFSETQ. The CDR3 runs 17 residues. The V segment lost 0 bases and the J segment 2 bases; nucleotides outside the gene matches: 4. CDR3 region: CASSLGQGLTGANVLTF. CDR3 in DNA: TGCGCCAGCAGCTTGGGACAGGGGTTAACTGGGGCCAACGTCCTGACTTTC.

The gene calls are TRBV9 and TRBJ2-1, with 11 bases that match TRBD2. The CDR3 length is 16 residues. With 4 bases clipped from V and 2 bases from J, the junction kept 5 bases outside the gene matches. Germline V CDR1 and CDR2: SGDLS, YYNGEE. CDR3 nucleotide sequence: TGTGCCAGCAGCTCGGATAGCGGGGGGGCCTACAATGAGCAGTTCTTC. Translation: CASSSDSGGAYNEQFF. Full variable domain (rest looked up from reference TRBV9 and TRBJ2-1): DSGVTQTPKHLITATGQRVTLRCSPRSGDLSVYWYQQSLDQGLQFLIQYYNGEERAKGNILERFSAQQFPDLHSELNLSSLELGDSALYFCASSSDSGGAYNEQFFGPGTRLTVL.

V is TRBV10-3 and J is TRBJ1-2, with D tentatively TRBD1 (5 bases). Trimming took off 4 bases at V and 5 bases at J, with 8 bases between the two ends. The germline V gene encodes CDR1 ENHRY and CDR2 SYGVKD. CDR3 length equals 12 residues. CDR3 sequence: CAISGGEYGYTF. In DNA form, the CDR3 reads TGTGCCATCAGTGGGGGCGAGTATGGCTACACCTTC.

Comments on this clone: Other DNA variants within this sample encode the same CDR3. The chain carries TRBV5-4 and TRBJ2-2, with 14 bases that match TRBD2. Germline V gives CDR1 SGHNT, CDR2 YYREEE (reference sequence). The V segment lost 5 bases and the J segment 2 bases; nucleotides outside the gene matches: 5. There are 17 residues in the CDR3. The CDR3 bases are TGTGCCAGCAGGCCTGGACTAGCGGGGGGAAACACCGGGGAGCTGTTTTTT. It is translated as CASRPGLAGGNTGELFF. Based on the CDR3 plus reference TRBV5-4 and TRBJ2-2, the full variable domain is ETGVTQSPTHLIKTRGQQVTLRCSSQSGHNTVSWYQQALGQGPQFIFQYYREEENGRGNFPPRFSGLQFPNYSSELNVNALELDDSALYLCASRPGLAGGNTGELFFGEGSRLTVL.